This T cell receptor (beta chain) was profiled in a study of beta chain features in type 1 diabetes. Study results and caveats: Within each of all four CD4+ subsets, Type 1 diabetes patients had TCRB CDR3s that were moderately but significantly shorter. Cells expressing TCR highly could be over-represented by cDNA sequencing.

Every single donor gave one heparinised blood draw, and these averaged around 0.12 L. Sorted populations all exceeded 95% purity. Of note for this clone: As yet, its antigen is unknown.

The entirety of the isolated RNA underwent reverse transcription, so expressed TCRB transcripts were sequenced. The data were produced by immunoSEQ multiplex PCR, yet TCRdb's version contains in-frame clones alone and is incomplete. The sample holds about 160,000 clones, roughly 65% seen once. Germline CDR1 SGHRS, CDR2 YFSETQ. This CDR3 is built from 14 residues. Trimming took off 1 base at V and 4 bases at J, with 9 bases between the two ends. The sample comprised naive CD4+ T cells from blood. The chain has TRBV5-1 and TRBJ2-1; no firm D call. The sequence was collected from a man younger than 40 with type 1 diabetes. The DNA for the CDR3 is TGCGCCAGCAGCTTGTCGGACGGTTACAATGAGCAGTTCTTC. Amino acids: CASSLSDGYNEQFF.